This T cell receptor beta chain was obtained from a study of T cells after yellow fever vaccination. V lost 4 bases, J lost 6 bases, and 21 bases lay in between. The CDR3 spans 16 residues. TCRdb analysed the 5' RACE reads with MiXCR anew, one entry per CDR3 protein. The data show under 350,000 distinct CDR3 sequences, roughly 3.9% seen once. This clonotype occurred a few times. This receptor was identified in a man aged 18 to 29 who received the YFV17D yellow fever vaccine. This material consisted of PBMCs, taken 5 days after the yellow fever booster vaccination. This chain links TRBV12-3 or TRBV12-4 with TRBJ1-1; TRBD1 might be the D (5 bases). The CDR3 loop reads CASSSRASGRGAEAFF. DNA of the CDR3: TGTGCCAGCAGTTCCCGGGCCTCAGGGCGGGGGGCTGAAGCTTTCTTT.